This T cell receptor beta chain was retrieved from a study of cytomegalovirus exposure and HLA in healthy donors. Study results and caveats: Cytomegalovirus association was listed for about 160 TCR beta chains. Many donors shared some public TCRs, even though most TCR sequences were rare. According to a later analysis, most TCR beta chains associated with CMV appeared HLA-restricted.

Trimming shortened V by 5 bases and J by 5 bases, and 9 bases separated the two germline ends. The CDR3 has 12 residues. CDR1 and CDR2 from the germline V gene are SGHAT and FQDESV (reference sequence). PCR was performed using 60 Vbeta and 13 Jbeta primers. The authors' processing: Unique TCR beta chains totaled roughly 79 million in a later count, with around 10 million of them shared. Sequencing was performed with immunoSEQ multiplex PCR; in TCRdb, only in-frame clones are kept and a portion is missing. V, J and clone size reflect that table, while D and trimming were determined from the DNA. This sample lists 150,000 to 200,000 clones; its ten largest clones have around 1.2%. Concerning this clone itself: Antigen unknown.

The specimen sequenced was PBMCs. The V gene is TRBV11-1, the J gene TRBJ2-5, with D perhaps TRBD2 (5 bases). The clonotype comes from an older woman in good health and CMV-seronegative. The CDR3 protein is CASSKERETQYF. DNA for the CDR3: TGTGCCAGCAGCAAAGAGCGGGAGACCCAGTACTTC.